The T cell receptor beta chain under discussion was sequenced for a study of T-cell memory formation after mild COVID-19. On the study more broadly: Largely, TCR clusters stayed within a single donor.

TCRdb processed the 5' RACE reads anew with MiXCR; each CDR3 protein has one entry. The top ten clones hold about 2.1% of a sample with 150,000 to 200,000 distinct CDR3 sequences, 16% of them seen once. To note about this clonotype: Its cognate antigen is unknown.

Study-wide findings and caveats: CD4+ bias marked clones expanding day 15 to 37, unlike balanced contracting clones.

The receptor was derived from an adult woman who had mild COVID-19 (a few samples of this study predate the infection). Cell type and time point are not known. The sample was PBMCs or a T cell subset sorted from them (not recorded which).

The CDR3 nucleotides read TGTGCCAGCAGCTTAACAGATAATGAAAAACTGTTTTTT. This sequence encodes CASSLTDNEKLFF. The J gene is TRBJ1-4, the V gene TRBV7-2; D ambiguous. The germline gives CDR1 SGHTA, CDR2 FQGNSA. The V end lost 2 bases, the J end lost 4 bases, and 5 bases lay between the germline ends. This CDR3 has 13 amino acids.